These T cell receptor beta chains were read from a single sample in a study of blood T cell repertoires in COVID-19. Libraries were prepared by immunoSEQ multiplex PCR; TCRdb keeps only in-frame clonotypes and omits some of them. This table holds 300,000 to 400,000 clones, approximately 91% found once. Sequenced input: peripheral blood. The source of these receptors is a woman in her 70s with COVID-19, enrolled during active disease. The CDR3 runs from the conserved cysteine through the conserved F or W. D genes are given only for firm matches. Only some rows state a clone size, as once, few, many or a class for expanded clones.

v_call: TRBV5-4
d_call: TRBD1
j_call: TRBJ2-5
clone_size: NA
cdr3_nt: TGTGCCAGCAGCTATACAGGGGGCGAGGAGACCCAGTACTTC
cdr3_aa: CASSYTGGEETQYF

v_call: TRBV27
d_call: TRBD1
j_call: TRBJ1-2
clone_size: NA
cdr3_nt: TGTGCCAGCCGATCCGGGACAGGGAACTATGGCTACACCTTC
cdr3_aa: CASRSGTGNYGYTF

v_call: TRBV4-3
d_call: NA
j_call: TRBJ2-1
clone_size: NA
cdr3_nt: TGCGCCAGCAGCCTAAGAGGCCTTAATGAGCAGTTCTTC
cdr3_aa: CASSLRGLNEQFF

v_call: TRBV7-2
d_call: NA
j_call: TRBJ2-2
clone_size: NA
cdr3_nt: TGTGCCAGCAGCTTAAGGTTCAGAGGGTCGGACACCGGGGAGCTGTTTTTT
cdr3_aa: CASSLRFRGSDTGELFF

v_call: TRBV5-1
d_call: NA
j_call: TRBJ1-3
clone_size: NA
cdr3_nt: TGCGCCAGCAGCCCCGAACCCCGAGTGACTGCGAGATCTGGAAACACCATATATTTT
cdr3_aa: CASSPEPRVTARSGNTIYF

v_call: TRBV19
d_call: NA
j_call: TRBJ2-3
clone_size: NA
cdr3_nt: TGTGCCAGTAGGCGACAGATAGGTCCAGATACGCAGTATTTT
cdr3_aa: CASRRQIGPDTQYF

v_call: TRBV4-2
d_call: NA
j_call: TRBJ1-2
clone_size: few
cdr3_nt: TGTGCCAGCAGCCAAGAAATCACCAGGGTTGGCTACACCTTC
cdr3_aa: CASSQEITRVGYTF

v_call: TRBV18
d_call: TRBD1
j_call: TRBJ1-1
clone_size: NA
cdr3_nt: TGTGCCAGCTCACAGGGACAGGGGAACACTGAAGCTTTCTTT
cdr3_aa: CASSQGQGNTEAFF

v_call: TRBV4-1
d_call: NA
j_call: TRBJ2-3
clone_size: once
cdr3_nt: TGCGCCAGCAGCCAATTGGGACTCCCAAGCACAGATACGCAGTATTTT
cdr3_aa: CASSQLGLPSTDTQYF

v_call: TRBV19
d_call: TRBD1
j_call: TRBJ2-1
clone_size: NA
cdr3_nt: TGTGCCAGTAGTCCGGACAGGGCCCACTACAATGAGCAGTTCTTC
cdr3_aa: CASSPDRAHYNEQFF

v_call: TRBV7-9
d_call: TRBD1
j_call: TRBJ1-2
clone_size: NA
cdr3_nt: TGTGCCAGCAGCTTGGACAGGGGGGCAAATGGCTACACCTTC
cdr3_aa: CASSLDRGANGYTF

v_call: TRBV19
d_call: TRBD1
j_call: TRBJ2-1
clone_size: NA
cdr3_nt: TGTGCCAGTAGTACGCAGCCGGGACAGCATTACAATGAGCAGTTCTTC
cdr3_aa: CASSTQPGQHYNEQFF

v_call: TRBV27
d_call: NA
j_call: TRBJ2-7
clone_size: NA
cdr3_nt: TGTGCCAGCAGTCTTGAGGGAACTAGCTCCTACGAGCAGTACTTC
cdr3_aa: CASSLEGTSSYEQYF

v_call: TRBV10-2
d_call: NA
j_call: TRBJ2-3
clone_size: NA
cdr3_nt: TGCGCCAGCAGCGACAGATGGGGAGATACGCAGTATTTT
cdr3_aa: CASSDRWGDTQYF

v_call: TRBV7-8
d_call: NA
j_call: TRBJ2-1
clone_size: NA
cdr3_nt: TGTGCCAGCAGCTTGGACTCTACCTACAATGAGCAGTTCTTC
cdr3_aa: CASSLDSTYNEQFF

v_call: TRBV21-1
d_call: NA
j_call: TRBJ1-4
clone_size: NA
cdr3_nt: TGTGCCAGCAGGGCCCCGGGGTATAGTGAAAAACTGTTTTTT
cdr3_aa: CASRAPGYSEKLFF

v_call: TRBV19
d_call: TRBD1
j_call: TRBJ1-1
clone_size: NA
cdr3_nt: TGTGCCAGCGCCCGGGACAGGGCAGTTAACACTGAAGCTTTCTTT
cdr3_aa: CASARDRAVNTEAFF

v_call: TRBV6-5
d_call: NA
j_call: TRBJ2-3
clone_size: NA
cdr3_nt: TGTGCCAGCAGTTACGGGCATACGCAGTATTTT
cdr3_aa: CASSYGHTQYF

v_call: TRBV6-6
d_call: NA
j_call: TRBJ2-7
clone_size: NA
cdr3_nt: TGTGCCAGCAGTTACGGGCGGGGACCCCTTCACGAGCAGTACTTC
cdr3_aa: CASSYGRGPLHEQYF

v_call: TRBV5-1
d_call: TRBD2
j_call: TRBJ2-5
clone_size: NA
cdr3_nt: TGCGCCAGCAGCTTGGAGCTAGCGGGGGACAAGTACTTC
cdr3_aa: CASSLELAGDKYF

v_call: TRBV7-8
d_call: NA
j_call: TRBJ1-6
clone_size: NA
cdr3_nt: TGTGCCAGCAGCTTAGCTAGCTCCTATAATTCACCCCTCCACTTT
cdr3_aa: CASSLASSYNSPLHF

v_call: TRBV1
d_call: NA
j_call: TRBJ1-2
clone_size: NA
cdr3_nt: TGCACCAGCAGCCCGGAGACACGGGGTCGTGGCTACACCTTC
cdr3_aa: CTSSPETRGRGYTF

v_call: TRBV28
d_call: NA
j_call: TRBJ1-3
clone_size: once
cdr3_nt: TGTGCCAGCAGTTTAAGTCCAGGGGCAGGGGGAAACACCATATATTTT
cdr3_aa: CASSLSPGAGGNTIYF

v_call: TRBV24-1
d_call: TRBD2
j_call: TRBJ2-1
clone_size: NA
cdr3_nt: TGTGCCACCGCTGTAGCGGGGCTCGACAATGAGCAGTTCTTC
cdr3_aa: CATAVAGLDNEQFF

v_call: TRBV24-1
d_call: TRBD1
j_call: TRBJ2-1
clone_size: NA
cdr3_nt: TGTGCCACCAGTAAACCTGGACAGGGACGTTACAATGAGCAGTTCTTC
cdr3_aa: CATSKPGQGRYNEQFF

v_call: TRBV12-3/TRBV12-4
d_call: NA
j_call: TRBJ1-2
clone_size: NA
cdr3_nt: TGTGCCAGCAGCCCCGACAGAAACTATGGCTACACCTTC
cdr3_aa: CASSPDRNYGYTF

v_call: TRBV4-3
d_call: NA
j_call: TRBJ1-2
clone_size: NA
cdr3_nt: TGCGCCAGCAGCCAAGATAGGGAGGGATCCAACTACTATGGCTACACCTTC
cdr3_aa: CASSQDREGSNYYGYTF

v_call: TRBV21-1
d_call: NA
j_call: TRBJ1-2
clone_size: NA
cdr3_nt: TGTGCCAGCAGCAAAGAATTGTGGGACAGGGGCTTTAACTATGGCTACACCTTC
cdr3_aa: CASSKELWDRGFNYGYTF

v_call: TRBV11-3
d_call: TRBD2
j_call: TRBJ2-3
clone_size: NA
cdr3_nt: TGTGCCAGCAGCTTGGCGCTCGGGGGGGCAGATACGCAGTATTTT
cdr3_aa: CASSLALGGADTQYF

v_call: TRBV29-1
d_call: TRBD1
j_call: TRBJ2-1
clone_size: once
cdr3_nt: TGCAGCGTTGAATGGTTTGGCAGGGGGCCTTTGGGTGAGCAGTTCTTC
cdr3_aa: CSVEWFGRGPLGEQFF

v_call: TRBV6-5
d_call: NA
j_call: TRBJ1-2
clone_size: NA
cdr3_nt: TGTGCCAGCAGTTACTCGTTACAACACTATGGCTACACCTTC
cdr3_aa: CASSYSLQHYGYTF

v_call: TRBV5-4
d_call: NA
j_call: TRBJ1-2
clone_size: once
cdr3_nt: TGTGCCAGCAGCCCTAGGGGCGAGTATGGCTACACCTTC
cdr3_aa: CASSPRGEYGYTF

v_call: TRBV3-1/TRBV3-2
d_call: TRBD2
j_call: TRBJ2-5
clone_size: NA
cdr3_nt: TGTGCCAGCAGCCCAAGACTAGCGGGGCTCCGTGATACCCAGTACTTC
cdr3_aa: CASSPRLAGLRDTQYF

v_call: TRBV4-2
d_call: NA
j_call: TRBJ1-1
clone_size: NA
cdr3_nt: TGTGCCAGCAGCCAAGAGGCTTTGGGGGCGAACACTGAAGCTTTCTTT
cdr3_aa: CASSQEALGANTEAFF

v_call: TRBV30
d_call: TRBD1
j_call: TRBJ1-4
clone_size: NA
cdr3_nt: TGTGCCTGGAGTCGACAGGGGAGTAGGGAAAAACTGTTTTTT
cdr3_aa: CAWSRQGSREKLFF

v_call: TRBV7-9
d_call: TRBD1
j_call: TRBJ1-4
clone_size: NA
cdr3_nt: TGTGCCAGCAGCCGGGACAGGGGGGGAACTAATGAAAAACTGTTTTTT
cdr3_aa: CASSRDRGGTNEKLFF

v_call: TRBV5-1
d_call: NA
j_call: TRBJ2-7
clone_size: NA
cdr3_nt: TGCGCCAGCAGCTTGAACAGGCCCTACGAGCAGTACTTC
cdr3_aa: CASSLNRPYEQYF

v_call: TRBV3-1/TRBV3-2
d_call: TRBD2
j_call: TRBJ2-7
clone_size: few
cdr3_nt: TGTGCCAGTCAAAGCGGGGGGCATGGGGAGCAGTACTTC
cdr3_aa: CASQSGGHGEQYF

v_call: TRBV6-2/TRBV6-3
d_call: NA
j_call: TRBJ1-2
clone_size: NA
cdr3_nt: TGTGCCAGCAGCCCAGAGGGCTGGGGTAATGGCTACACCTTC
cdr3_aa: CASSPEGWGNGYTF

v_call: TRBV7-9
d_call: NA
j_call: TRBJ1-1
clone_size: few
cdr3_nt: TGTGCCAGCAGCTTATCGGGAACTGAAGCTTTCTTT
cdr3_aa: CASSLSGTEAFF

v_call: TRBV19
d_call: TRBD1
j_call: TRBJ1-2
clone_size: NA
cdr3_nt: TGTGCCAGTAAGAAAGGGGGCGGATCGATAGCTAACTATGGCTACACCTTC
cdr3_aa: CASKKGGGSIANYGYTF

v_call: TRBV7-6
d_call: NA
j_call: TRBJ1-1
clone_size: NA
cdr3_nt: TGTGCCAGCAGCGAACACAGGGAGACTGAAGCTTTCTTT
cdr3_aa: CASSEHRETEAFF